This T cell receptor beta chain comes out of a study of blood T cell repertoires in COVID-19. About the research overall: Both acute and convalescent COVID-19 samples were obtained from the United States, Italy and Spain.

Participant-reported clinical history was the basis for cohort assignment. Recovered participants had two consecutive negative NP/OP PCR tests, healthcare professional clearance, or symptom resolution. The CDR3 contains 15 residues. Germline values: CDR1 LNHDA, CDR2 SQIVND (reference sequence). Trimming at V came to 7 bases and at J to 4 bases, leaving 12 bases not matched to a gene. How the authors handled the data: Counts of nucleated cells, estimated from reference gene primer amplification, were obtained. The method was immunoSEQ multiplex PCR; TCRdb's version includes in-frame clones alone and lacks a portion of them. V and J calls and clone size are as listed in that table; D and trimming were resolved from the DNA. The sample yields about 250,000 clones, over 75% seen once.

The chain employs TRBV19 and TRBJ1-2; 7 bases match TRBD1. What was sequenced was PBMCs or T cells enriched from blood (not recorded which). The receptor's source is a man aged 40-55 years who had recovered from COVID-19. The CDR3 loop reads CASTLFGQDFYGYTF. CDR3 coding DNA: TGTGCCAGTACCTTGTTCGGACAGGACTTCTATGGCTACACCTTC.